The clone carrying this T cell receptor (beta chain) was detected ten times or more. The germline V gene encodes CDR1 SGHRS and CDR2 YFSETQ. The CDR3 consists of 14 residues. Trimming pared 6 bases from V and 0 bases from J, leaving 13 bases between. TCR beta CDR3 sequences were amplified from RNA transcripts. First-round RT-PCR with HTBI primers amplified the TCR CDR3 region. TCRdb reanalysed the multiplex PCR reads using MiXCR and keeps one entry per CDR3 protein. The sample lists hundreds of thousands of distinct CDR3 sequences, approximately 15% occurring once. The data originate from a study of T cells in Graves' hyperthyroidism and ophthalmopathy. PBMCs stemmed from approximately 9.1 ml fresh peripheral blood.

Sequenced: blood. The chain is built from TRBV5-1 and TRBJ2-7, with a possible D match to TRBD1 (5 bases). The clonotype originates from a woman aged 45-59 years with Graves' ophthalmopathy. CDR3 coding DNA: TGCGCCAGCAACACCCTAGACAGCTCCTACGAGCAGTACTTC. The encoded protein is CASNTLDSSYEQYF.